This TCR beta chain was documented in a study of CD8+ T cells in alopecia areata. Study results and limitations: Higher clonality than in normal scalp was seen in lesional scalp, especially alopecia totalis/universalis. TCR sharing across patients was less clear than in mice, possibly HLA-related.

The V gene's germline CDR1 is GTSNPN and CDR2 SVGIG (reference sequence). There are 13 residues in the CDR3. V gave up 3 bases and J gave up 5 bases, with 13 bases separating them. A remark on this clone: Its specificity is not known.

Investigators isolated RNA and reverse transcribed it into cDNA to act as the sequencing template. Assay used: immunoSEQ multiplex PCR; TCRdb lists only in-frame clones, some missing. This sample has approximately 91,000 clones, with roughly 42% found just once. Alopecia areata patients gave lesional scalp punch biopsies and peripheral blood samples. The rearrangement uses TRBV30 and TRBJ2-5; D not resolved. Sequenced sample: CD4+ T cells sorted from blood. This receptor was taken from a human donor with alopecia areata. CDR3 protein: CAWRLGYVETQYF. CDR3 coding DNA: TGTGCCTGGAGGTTGGGATATGTCGAGACCCAGTACTTC.